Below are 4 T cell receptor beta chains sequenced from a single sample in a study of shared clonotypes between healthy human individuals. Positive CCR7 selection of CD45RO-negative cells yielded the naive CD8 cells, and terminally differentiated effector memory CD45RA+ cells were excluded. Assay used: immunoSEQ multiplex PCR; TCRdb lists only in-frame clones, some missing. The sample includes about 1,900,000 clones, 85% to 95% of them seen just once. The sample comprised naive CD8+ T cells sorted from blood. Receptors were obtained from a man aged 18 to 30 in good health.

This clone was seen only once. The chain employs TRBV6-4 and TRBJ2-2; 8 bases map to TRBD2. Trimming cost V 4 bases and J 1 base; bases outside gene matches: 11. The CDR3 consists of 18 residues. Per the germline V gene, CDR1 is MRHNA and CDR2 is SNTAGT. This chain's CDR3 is CASSVSFRLALNTGELFF. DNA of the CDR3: TGTGCCAGCAGTGTATCCTTCCGACTAGCGCTGAACACCGGGGAGCTGTTTTTT.

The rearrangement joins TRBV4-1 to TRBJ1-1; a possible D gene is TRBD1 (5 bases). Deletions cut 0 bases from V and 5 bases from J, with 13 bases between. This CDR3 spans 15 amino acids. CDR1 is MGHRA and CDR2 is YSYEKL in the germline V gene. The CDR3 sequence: CASSQDHSRGTEAFF. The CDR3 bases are TGCGCCAGCAGCCAAGATCACAGCCGGGGGACTGAAGCTTTCTTT.

This CDR3 is CASSQGQGYGYTF. CDR3 sequence (DNA): TGTGCCAGCAGCCAGGGACAGGGCTATGGCTACACCTTC. The chain combines TRBV11-2 with TRBJ1-2; TRBD1 matches 9 bases. This CDR3 has 13 residues. V shed 5 bases and J 4 bases; nucleotides not matched to a gene: 2. In germline, CDR1 is SGHAT, CDR2 FQNNGV.

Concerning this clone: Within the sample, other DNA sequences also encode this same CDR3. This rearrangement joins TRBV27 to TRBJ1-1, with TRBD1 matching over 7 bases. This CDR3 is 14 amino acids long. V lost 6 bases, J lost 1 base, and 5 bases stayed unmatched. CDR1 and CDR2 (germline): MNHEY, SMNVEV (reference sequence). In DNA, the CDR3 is TGTGCCAGCAGCCTAAGACAGGGGAACACTGAAGCTTTCTTT. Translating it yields CASSLRQGNTEAFF.